The entry that follows covers one TCR beta chain sequence. These data are taken from a study of blood T cell repertoires in COVID-19. The CDR3 consists of 16 residues. Germline CDR1 is KGHSH and CDR2 is LQKENI. Trimming took 4 bases from V and 2 from J, leaving 14 bases between them. In the source study's methods: Researchers report that nucleated cell counts were estimated from reference gene primer amplification. TCRdb's copy holds only in-frame clones and misses some; the assay was immunoSEQ multiplex PCR. That table supplies the V and J calls and clone size; D and trimming were determined from the DNA. This repertoire shows more than 100,000 clones, about 78% found once; its top ten account for roughly 2.1%.

The sample consisted of peripheral blood. The origin of this receptor is a man aged 65-85 years with acute or convalescent COVID-19. J is TRBJ2-2 and V is TRBV18; D call uncertain. CDR3 coding DNA: TGTGCCAGCTCACTCCAGTCAGGATACAACACCGGGGAGCTGTTTTTT. Translated, it gives CASSLQSGYNTGELFF.